Below are 18 T cell receptor beta chains sequenced from a single sample in a study of blood T cell repertoires in COVID-19. TCRdb's copy holds only in-frame clones and misses some; the assay was immunoSEQ multiplex PCR. The data contain fewer than 250,000 clones, about 87% of them singletons. Sequences were obtained from PBMCs or T cells enriched from blood (not recorded which). Every receptor here comes from a woman in her 30s with acute COVID-19.

This clone occurred once. The chain recombines TRBV6-4 with TRBJ1-1; a possible D gene is TRBD1 (6 bases). Trimming took off 0 bases at V and 7 bases at J, with 12 bases between the two ends. This CDR3 has 14 amino acids. CDR1 is MRHNA and CDR2 is SNTAGT in the germline V gene. Here the CDR3 reads CASSDSPDSLEAFF. CDR3 in DNA: TGTGCCAGCAGTGACTCGCCGGACAGCCTTGAAGCTTTCTTT.

The CDR3 coding sequence is TGTGCCAGCCGACAGAGGAAGTATAGCAATCAGCCCCAGCATTTT. Its translation is CASRQRKYSNQPQHF. V and J are TRBV11-2 and TRBJ1-5; D is perhaps TRBD1 (5 bases). The CDR3 has 15 amino acids. Trimming stripped 8 bases from V and 0 bases from J, with 14 bases between. The V gene's germline CDR1 is SGHAT and CDR2 FQNNGV.

The chain uses TRBV7-9 and TRBJ2-3; D is possibly TRBD2 (6 bases). Germline V gene sequence: CDR1 SEHNR, CDR2 FQNEAQ (reference sequence). The V gene lost 6 bases and the J gene lost 5 bases, with 21 bases spanning the gap. The CDR3 length is 16 residues. CDR3 in DNA: TGTGCCAGCAGAGTGAAAGCGGGTAGAAAGGAAGATACGCAGTATTTT. It translates to CASRVKAGRKEDTQYF.

V is TRBV6-5 and J is TRBJ1-1, with TRBD1 identical over 10 bases. The CDR3 covers 13 residues. Looked up from germline, CDR1 is MNHEY and CDR2 is SVGAGI. The junction had 10 bases not matched to a gene; V was cut back by 6 bases and J by 12 bases. The CDR3 sequence: CASSSGQGRRTFF. The DNA for the CDR3 is TGTGCCAGCAGCTCGGGACAGGGGAGAAGGACTTTCTTT.

This clone was detected only a few times. The chain has TRBV7-8 and TRBJ1-5; 7 bases fit TRBD1. V gave up 4 bases and J gave up 4 bases; unmatched junction bases: 10. CDR1 SGHVS and CDR2 FQNEAQ come from the germline V gene. The length of the CDR3 is 16 residues. CDR3 coding DNA: TGTGCCAGCAGCTCCGAAGGACAGGCCCGTAATCAGCCCCAGCATTTT. The encoded protein is CASSSEGQARNQPQHF.

Note on this clone: Other DNA sequences in this specimen translate into the identical CDR3. V gene TRBV3-1 (or the pseudogene TRBV3-2) combines with J gene TRBJ1-3; D uncertain. This CDR3 has 14 residues. Germline V gene sequence: CDR1 LGHDT, CDR2 YNNKEL (reference sequence). The V end was cut by 0 bases, the J end by 0 bases, with 3 bases between. The CDR3 DNA reads TGTGCCAGCAGCCAAGACCTCTCTGGAAACACCATATATTTT. Amino acid sequence: CASSQDLSGNTIYF.

The genes are TRBV5-3 and TRBJ1-1, with D possibly matching TRBD1 (6 bases). TRBV5-3 is an ORF, with its function uncertain. The CDR3 is 20 amino acids. Trimming took 0 bases from V and 5 from J, leaving 29 bases between them. The CDR3 loop reads CARSLAFSSGEGELGTEAFF. The DNA of the CDR3 is TGTGCCAGAAGCTTGGCTTTTTCATCGGGGGAGGGGGAGCTCGGGACTGAAGCTTTCTTT.

The chain uses TRBV7-2 and TRBJ2-6, with 7 bases lining up with TRBD1. Germline lookup yields CDR1 SGHTA and CDR2 FQGNSA. V shed 5 bases and J 1 base; nucleotides not matched to a gene: 8. The CDR3 length is 17 residues. The chain's CDR3 is CASSIRQGWSGANVLTF. Here the CDR3 DNA reads TGTGCCAGCAGCATACGACAGGGTTGGTCTGGGGCCAACGTCCTGACTTTC.

The table lists this clone with a few counts. The CDR3 spells CATSTTDSNTDTQYF. Written as DNA, the CDR3 is TGTGCCACCAGCACAACGGACAGCAACACAGATACGCAGTATTTT. The chain employs TRBV15 and TRBJ2-3, with TRBD1 as a possible D gene (6 bases). V lost 4 bases and J lost 2, with 13 bases in between. The CDR3 spans 15 residues. Germline CDR1 and CDR2: LNHNV and YYDKDF (reference sequence).

The chain joins TRBV5-1 to TRBJ1-1; D possibly corresponds to TRBD1 (5 bases). Germline lookup yields CDR1 SGHRS and CDR2 YFSETQ. The CDR3 length is 14 residues. The V and J ends lost 6 bases and 4 bases respectively, with 16 bases between them. This chain's CDR3 is CASTPWAGGTEAFF. CDR3 in DNA: TGCGCCAGCACTCCGTGGGCGGGGGGCACTGAAGCTTTCTTT.

The rearrangement uses TRBV27 and TRBJ1-1, with 9 bases matching TRBD1. The CDR3 spans 12 residues. The J segment lost 9 bases and the V segment lost 6 bases, leaving 5 bases of the junction unmatched. CDR1 MNHEY and CDR2 SMNVEV come from the germline V gene (reference sequence). CDR3: CASRNGQGKAFF. DNA of the CDR3: TGTGCCAGCAGAAACGGACAGGGGAAAGCTTTCTTT.

V and J are TRBV7-8 and TRBJ2-7; D is possibly TRBD2 (5 bases). V shed 5 bases and J shed 3 bases, with 17 bases lying between them. The CDR3 covers 15 residues. The germline V gene encodes CDR1 SGHVS and CDR2 FQNEAQ. This CDR3 is CASSLGGGLNYEQYF. The DNA for the CDR3 is TGTGCCAGCAGCCTTGGCGGTGGACTCAACTACGAGCAGTACTTC.

The chain combines TRBV5-5 with TRBJ1-1, with 10 positions matching TRBD1. Germline V gene data show CDR1 as SGHKS and CDR2 as YYEKEE (reference sequence). V was pared by 4 bases and J by 3 bases, with 12 bases of the junction left unmatched. The CDR3 runs 17 residues. CDR3 region: CASSNRQGATRYTEAFF. The CDR3 DNA is TGTGCCAGCAGCAACAGACAGGGGGCGACGCGGTACACTGAAGCTTTCTTT.

V is TRBV4-3 and J is TRBJ1-3; TRBD1 agrees at 10 bases. The germline V gene encodes CDR1 LGHNA and CDR2 YSLEER. The CDR3 runs 15 residues. V was clipped by 6 bases and J by 2 bases; unmatched bases: 4. The CDR3 coding sequence is TGCGCCAGCAGTAAAGACAGGGGGCCTGGAAACACCATATATTTT. Its translation: CASSKDRGPGNTIYF.

The table lists this clone with a few counts. The rearrangement joins TRBV7-9 to TRBJ1-6; tentative D call: TRBD1 (6 bases). CDR1 is SEHNR and CDR2 is FQNEAQ in the germline V gene (reference sequence). The CDR3 length is 15 residues. V was cut by 1 base and J by 8 bases, with 12 bases left in between. This chain's CDR3 is CASSLGGGRDSPLHF. The CDR3 nucleotides read TGTGCCAGCAGCTTAGGCGGGGGCCGAGATTCACCCCTCCACTTT.

The chain combines TRBV6-2 or TRBV6-3 with TRBJ2-7, with no clear D. The CDR3 runs 13 residues. Germline CDR1 is MNHEY and CDR2 is SVGEGT. Between the trimmed V and J ends, which lost 0 bases and 4 bases, there was a span of 7 bases. This CDR3 is CASSYSAEYEQYF. The CDR3 nucleotides are TGTGCCAGCAGTTACTCAGCCGAGTACGAGCAGTACTTC.

The chain joins TRBV5-8 to TRBJ1-5; TRBD1 matches at 9 bases. CDR3 size: 14 residues. Trimming took 4 bases from V and 4 from J; bases not matched to a gene: 3. The germline gives CDR1 SGHTS, CDR2 YDEGEE. DNA of the CDR3: TGTGCCAGCAGCCTTGACAGGGGGAATCAGCCCCAGCATTTT. Translating gives CASSLDRGNQPQHF. The full variable domain, rest sourced from reference TRBV5-8 and TRBJ1-5, is EAGVTQSPTHLIKTRGQQATLRCSPISGHTSVYWYQQALGLGLQFLLWYDEGEERNRGNFPPRFSGRQFPNYSSELNVNALELEDSALYLCASSLDRGNQPQHFGDGTRLSIL.

This clone turned up a few times. The CDR3 reads CASSPPSGTGGHQPQHF. The CDR3 DNA follows: TGCGCCAGCAGCCCCCCGTCTGGGACAGGGGGCCATCAGCCCCAGCATTTT. This chain links TRBV4-1 with TRBJ1-5; TRBD1 aligns across 12 bases. Trimming cost V 4 bases and J 5 bases; bases outside gene matches: 9. The CDR3 is 17 amino acids. Germline V gene lookup returns CDR1 MGHRA and CDR2 YSYEKL.